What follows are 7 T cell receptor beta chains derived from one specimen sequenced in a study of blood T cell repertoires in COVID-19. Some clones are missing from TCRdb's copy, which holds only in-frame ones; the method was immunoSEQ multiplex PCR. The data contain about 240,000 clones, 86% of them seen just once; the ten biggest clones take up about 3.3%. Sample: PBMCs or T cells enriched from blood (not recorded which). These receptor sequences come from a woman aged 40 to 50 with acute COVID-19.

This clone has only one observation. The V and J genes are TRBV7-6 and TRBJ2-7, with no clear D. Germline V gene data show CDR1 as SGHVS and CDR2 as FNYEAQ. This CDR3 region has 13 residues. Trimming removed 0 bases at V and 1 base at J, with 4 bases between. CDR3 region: CASSLAESYEQYF. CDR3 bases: TGTGCCAGCAGCTTAGCTGAGTCCTACGAGCAGTACTTC.

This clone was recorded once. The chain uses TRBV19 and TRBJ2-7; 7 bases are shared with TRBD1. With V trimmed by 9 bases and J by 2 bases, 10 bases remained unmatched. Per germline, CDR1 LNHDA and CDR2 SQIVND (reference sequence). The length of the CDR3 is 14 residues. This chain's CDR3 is CASSRSGGTYEQYF. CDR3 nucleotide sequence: TGTGCCAGCAGTCGGTCAGGGGGTACCTACGAGCAGTACTTC.

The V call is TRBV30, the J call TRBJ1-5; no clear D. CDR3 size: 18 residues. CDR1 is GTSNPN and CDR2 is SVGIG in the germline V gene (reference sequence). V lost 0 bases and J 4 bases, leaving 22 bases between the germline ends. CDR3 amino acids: CAWSVRPSGRFRNQPQHF. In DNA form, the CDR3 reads TGTGCCTGGAGTGTAAGGCCTAGCGGGAGATTTAGGAATCAGCCCCAGCATTTT.

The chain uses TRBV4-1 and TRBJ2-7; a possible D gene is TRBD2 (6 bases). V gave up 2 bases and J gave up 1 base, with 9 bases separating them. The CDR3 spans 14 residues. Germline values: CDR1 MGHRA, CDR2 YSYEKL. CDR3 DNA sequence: TGCGCCAGCAGCCAACCCGGGGGTTCCTACGAGCAGTACTTC. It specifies CASSQPGGSYEQYF.

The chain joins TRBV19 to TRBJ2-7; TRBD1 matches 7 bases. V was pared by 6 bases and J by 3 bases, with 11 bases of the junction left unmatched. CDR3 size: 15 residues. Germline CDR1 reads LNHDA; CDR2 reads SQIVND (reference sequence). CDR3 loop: CASSTGQAYFYEQYF. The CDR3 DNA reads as TGTGCCAGTAGCACAGGACAGGCTTATTTCTACGAGCAGTACTTC. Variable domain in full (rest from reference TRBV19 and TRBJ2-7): DGGITQSPKYLFRKEGQNVTLSCEQNLNHDAMYWYRQDPGQGLRLIYYSQIVNDFQKGDIAEGYSVSREKKESFPLTVTSAQKNPTAFYLCASSTGQAYFYEQYFGPGTRLTVT.

In DNA, the CDR3 is TGTGCCAGCAGCGTAGAGGGACAGGATGAAGCTTTCTTT. Translating it yields CASSVEGQDEAFF. V gene TRBV9 combines with J gene TRBJ1-1; 8 bases are shared with TRBD1. CDR1 and CDR2 (germline): SGDLS, YYNGEE. V dropped 0 bases and J dropped 7; count of bases not matched to a gene: 2. The CDR3 is 13 amino acids.

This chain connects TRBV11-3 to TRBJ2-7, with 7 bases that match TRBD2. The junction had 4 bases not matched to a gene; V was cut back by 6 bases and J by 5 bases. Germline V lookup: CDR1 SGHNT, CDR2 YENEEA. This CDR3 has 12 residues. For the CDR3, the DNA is TGTGCCAGCAGTGGTGGGGGGGACGAGCAGTACTTC. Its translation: CASSGGGDEQYF.